The table lists the clone carrying this T cell receptor beta chain with many counts. Its cognate antigen is unknown. This record belongs to a study of T-cell reconstitution after alpha-beta-depleted transplantation in children. V gave up 4 bases and J gave up 5 bases, with 17 bases separating them. This CDR3 contains 15 residues. The germline V gene has CDR1 SGHRS and CDR2 YFSETQ. Broader study findings: T-cell numbers and diversity, one year after transplant, stemmed largely from T cells that were newly produced.

Molecular barcoding with unique molecular identifiers was used for the TCRbeta library. Via MiXCR, TCRdb re-called the PCR reads, giving one row per CDR3 protein. The top ten hold 4% to 6% of the sample, which has some 260,000 distinct CDR3 sequences, under 30% seen once. The rearrangement links TRBV5-1 to TRBJ2-3; the D is unclear. The TCR comes from a female patient between 2 and 15 years old who had a stem cell transplant for congenital amegakaryocytic thrombocytopenia, so the T cells may come from the graft donor. Sequenced material: PBMCs, mostly from graft donor cells, taken 360 days after TCRalphabeta/CD19-depleted stem cell transplant. CDR3 nucleotide sequence: TGCGCCAGCAGCATTGACCCACCCAGAGGAGATACGCAGTATTTT. Residues: CASSIDPPRGDTQYF.